Given below is one T cell receptor beta chain in context. The antigen remains undetermined. Stated time point: sample taken at primary tumor resection. Unsorted samples of tumor, nontumor lung or frozen PBMC had their whole RNA sequenced. Samples were donated by 72 untreated early-stage non-small cell lung cancer patients. V shed 2 bases and J 7 bases; nucleotides not matched to a gene: 8. Germline assignment: CDR1 SGHDT and CDR2 YYEEEE. This CDR3 has 14 residues. Each TCR cDNA molecule carried a unique molecular identifier. TCRdb redid the calling of the 5' RACE reads with MiXCR, one entry per CDR3 protein. Among about 85,000 distinct CDR3 sequences listed, around 21% were seen once. The entry originates in a study of spatial heterogeneity in lung cancer. The overall study: Fewer alpha-chain than beta-chain sequences were consistently detected. Findings of the study overall: Tumor TCRs that were ubiquitous and expanded showed up in blood more at resection than follow-up.

The rearrangement joins TRBV5-6 to TRBJ2-5; TRBD1 aligns across 7 bases. The source is a male donor with early-stage non-small cell lung cancer. This material consisted of PBMCs, taken at surgery. The CDR3 nucleotides are TGTGCCAGCAGCTTCGGGCAGGGGGATGGGACCCAGTACTTC. Translating it yields CASSFGQGDGTQYF.